The next 4 T cell receptor beta chains were all read from a single sample in a study of OX40 agonist ivuxolimab in advanced cancers. Produced via immunoSEQ multiplex PCR; TCRdb's table is partial and in-frame only. The sample comprises 70,000 to 100,000 clones, 84% of which are singletons, and roughly 1.1% rests with the top ten. The sample was CD4+ or CD8+ T cells sorted from blood, taken in a trial of the OX40 agonist ivuxolimab. Every receptor here comes from an adult with an advanced solid tumor such as melanoma, head and neck, liver or kidney cancer.

The V and J genes are TRBV28 and TRBJ1-2; D possibly corresponds to TRBD1 (6 bases). Between the trimmed V and J ends, which lost 2 bases and 3 bases, there was a span of 7 bases. This CDR3 contains 13 residues. Germline values: CDR1 MDHEN, CDR2 SYDVKM. This chain's CDR3 is CASSLRTDYGYTF. Here the CDR3 DNA reads TGTGCCAGCAGTTTACGGACAGACTATGGCTACACCTTC.

V is TRBV10-3 and J is TRBJ1-2, with D uncertain. There are 12 residues in the CDR3. The germline CDR1 and CDR2 sequences are ENHRY and SYGVKD. The ends were cut back, 6 bases at V and 0 bases at J, with 5 bases in the middle. The CDR3 spells CAIRGANYGYTF. In DNA form, the CDR3 reads TGTGCCATCAGGGGAGCTAACTATGGCTACACCTTC.

The table lists this clone with a few counts. J is TRBJ2-2 and V is TRBV30, with D hard to call. The CDR3 has 12 amino acids. V dropped 4 bases and J dropped 1 base, with 4 bases sitting between them. Germline assignment: CDR1 GTSNPN and CDR2 SVGIG (reference sequence). CDR3 nucleotide sequence: TGTGCCTGGACAGAGAACACCGGGGAGCTGTTTTTT. Translation gives CAWTENTGELFF.

This clone appeared once. V usage is TRBV28 and J usage is TRBJ1-5; D possibly corresponds to TRBD1 (6 bases). The CDR3 is 14 amino acids. The V gene lost 6 bases and the J gene lost 6 bases, with 15 bases spanning the gap. Germline V gene data show CDR1 as MDHEN and CDR2 as SYDVKM. In DNA, the CDR3 is TGTGCCAGCAGGATACCCGGGACAAGTCAGCCCCAGCATTTT. Its translation is CASRIPGTSQPQHF.